What follows are 14 T cell receptor beta chains derived from one specimen sequenced in a study of cytomegalovirus exposure and HLA in healthy donors. The PCR employed 60 Vbeta primers together with 13 Jbeta primers. The data were produced by immunoSEQ multiplex PCR, yet TCRdb's version contains in-frame clones alone and is incomplete. The sample has fewer than 200,000 clones; around 83% are singletons. The sample taken for sequencing was PBMCs. These receptors were collected from a girl aged 2 to 9 in good health and CMV-seropositive.

The V call is TRBV29-1, the J call TRBJ1-2, with D possibly TRBD1 on 5 matching bases. Deletions cut 8 bases from V and 4 bases from J, with 17 bases between. Germline-derived CDR1 and CDR2 are SQVTM and ANQGSEA. The CDR3 has 13 residues. The CDR3 DNA is TGCAGCTCCCAACCCCAGGGTACCTATGGCTACACCTTC. Translation gives CSSQPQGTYGYTF.

The chain employs TRBV29-1 and TRBJ2-3; a weak D match, TRBD2 (7 bases). The CDR3 is 14 amino acids. Germline V gene data show CDR1 as SQVTM and CDR2 as ANQGSEA. Trimming took 4 bases from V and 2 from J, leaving 13 bases between them. The DNA of the CDR3 is TGCAGCGTTGCTAGGGGGGGCTACACAGATACGCAGTATTTT. This translates into CSVARGGYTDTQYF.

This clone came up once. This specimen includes other DNA sequences encoding the same CDR3. The chain uses TRBV30 and TRBJ1-5, with 7 bases aligning to TRBD1. This CDR3 comprises 13 residues. Looked up from germline, CDR1 is GTSNPN and CDR2 is SVGIG (reference sequence). Unmatched junction bases numbered 2, after V lost 0 bases and J lost 6 bases. The CDR3 coding sequence is TGTGCCTGGAGTGTACAGGGGAGTCAGCCCCAGCATTTT. Residues: CAWSVQGSQPQHF.

This clone appeared once. The V and J genes are TRBV23-1 and TRBJ2-3, with 10 bases matching TRBD2. TRBV23-1 qualifies as an ORF whose function is uncertain. The CDR3 is 16 residues long. After removal of 7 bases from V and 3 bases from J, the junction contained 10 bases not matched to a gene. The CDR3 nucleotides read TGCGCCAGCATTAAACAGCGGGAGGGCCTAACAGATACGCAGTATTTT. Translation: CASIKQREGLTDTQYF.

This chain uses TRBV5-1 with TRBJ1-1; unclear D gene. The CDR3 runs to 15 residues. Germline assignment: CDR1 SGHRS and CDR2 YFSETQ. The V end was cut by 4 bases, the J end by 0 bases, with 13 bases between. As DNA, the CDR3 is TGCGCCAGCAGCCCCTCGGCGGCTCTGAACACTGAAGCTTTCTTT. Its translation: CASSPSAALNTEAFF. The full variable domain, its missing parts supplied by reference TRBV5-1 and TRBJ1-1, is KAGVTQTPRYLIKTRGQQVTLSCSPISGHRSVSWYQQTPGQGLQFLFEYFSETQRNKGNFPGRFSGRQFSNSRSEMNVSTLELGDSALYLCASSPSAALNTEAFFGQGTRLTVV.

The chain joins TRBV6-5 to TRBJ1-2; weak D call: TRBD1 (5 bases). Germline CDR1 and CDR2: MNHEY and SVGAGI. The CDR3 runs to 15 residues. Trimming pared 5 bases from V and 1 base from J, leaving 14 bases between. The CDR3 region has the DNA TGTGCCAGCAGTAACCTAAAGGGGTATAACTATGGCTACACCTTC. It yields the protein CASSNLKGYNYGYTF.

The chain recombines TRBV4-1 with TRBJ2-5; no clear D. The assigned J gene may be wrong: the sequence end matches TRBJ2-7 better. CDR3 length: 14 amino acids. Germline lookup yields CDR1 MGHRA and CDR2 YSYEKL. CDR3 in amino acids: CASSQGSLEREQYF. The CDR3 DNA is TGCGCCAGCAGCCAAGGAAGCCTCGAACGCGAGCAGTACTTC.

Only one count was recorded for this clone. The chain combines TRBV6-1 with TRBJ1-5, with 7 nucleotides matching TRBD1. This CDR3 is 18 amino acids long. Germline CDR1 and CDR2: MNHNS and SASEGT. The V segment lost 3 bases and the J segment 0 bases; nucleotides outside the gene matches: 11. This CDR3 is CASSDILTGDYSNQPQHF. CDR3 DNA sequence: TGTGCCAGCAGTGACATCTTAACAGGGGATTATAGCAATCAGCCCCAGCATTTT.

The rearrangement joins TRBV9 to TRBJ2-7; 8 bases line up with TRBD1. There are 16 residues in the CDR3. After removal of 3 bases from V and 3 bases from J, the junction contained 11 bases not matched to a gene. Germline CDR1 reads SGDLS; CDR2 reads YYNGEE. In DNA, the CDR3 is TGTGCCAGCAGCGGTGCGGGCCGGGACAGGTACTACGAGCAGTACTTC. Translating it yields CASSGAGRDRYYEQYF. Drawing the rest from reference TRBV9 and TRBJ2-7, the complete variable domain is DSGVTQTPKHLITATGQRVTLRCSPRSGDLSVYWYQQSLDQGLQFLIQYYNGEERAKGNILERFSAQQFPDLHSELNLSSLELGDSALYFCASSGAGRDRYYEQYFGPGTRLTVT.

CDR3 amino acids: CASSQGGEKLFF. The CDR3 coding sequence is TGTGCCAGCAGCCAAGGGGGCGAAAAACTGTTTTTT. V usage is TRBV14 and J usage is TRBJ1-4; TRBD1 might be the D (5 bases). This CDR3 has 12 residues. The germline V and J ends were trimmed by 1 base and 8 bases, with 5 bases remaining between them. The germline V gene has CDR1 SGHDN and CDR2 FVKESK.

The chain employs TRBV9 and TRBJ2-1; 9 bases fit TRBD2. Germline assignment: CDR1 SGDLS and CDR2 YYNGEE. J was trimmed by 16 bases and V by 0 bases; bases with no gene match: 8. The CDR3 loop spans 13 amino acids. CDR3 DNA: TGTGCCAGCAGCGTAGATGTGGCGGGGGGGCCATTCTTC. This sequence encodes CASSVDVAGGPFF.

This clone is a singleton in its sample. The V and J genes are TRBV5-1 and TRBJ2-7; maybe TRBD1 (5 bases). The CDR3 covers 13 residues. Germline assignment: CDR1 SGHRS and CDR2 YFSETQ. V lost 2 bases to trimming and J lost 6 bases, with 12 bases between them. CDR3 amino acids: CASSFTGQAEQYF. Here the CDR3 DNA reads TGCGCCAGCAGCTTTACAGGACAAGCCGAGCAGTACTTC.

About this clone itself: This CDR3 is also generated by other DNA sequences in the sample. The CDR3 bases are TGCGCCAGCAGCCAAGGCCAGGTCAATTCACCCCTCCACTTT. This translates into CASSQGQVNSPLHF. V and J are TRBV4-1 and TRBJ1-6; D unresolved. Trimming removed 1 base at V and 7 bases at J, with 8 bases between. From germline, CDR1 is MGHRA and CDR2 YSYEKL. The CDR3 has 14 amino acids.

CDR3 protein: CASTYTTATYEQYF. In nucleotides, the CDR3 is TGTGCCAGTACCTATACGACAGCAACCTACGAGCAGTACTTC. This chain uses TRBV19 with TRBJ2-7; possible D gene TRBD1, 5 bases. The germline V and J ends were trimmed by 7 bases and 2 bases, with 15 bases remaining between them. The CDR3 has 14 amino acids. Germline CDR1 LNHDA, CDR2 SQIVND (reference sequence). Combining the CDR3 with reference TRBV19 and TRBJ2-7 gives the whole variable domain DGGITQSPKYLFRKEGQNVTLSCEQNLNHDAMYWYRQDPGQGLRLIYYSQIVNDFQKGDIAEGYSVSREKKESFPLTVTSAQKNPTAFYLCASTYTTATYEQYFGPGTRLTVT.